The rows below give T cell receptor beta chains drawn from one sample of a study of blood T cell repertoires in COVID-19. Produced via immunoSEQ multiplex PCR; TCRdb's table is partial and in-frame only. The data hold approximately 210,000 clones, with roughly four fifths observed a single time. Material: peripheral blood. These receptors were taken from a woman of 80 years or more with COVID-19, enrolled during active disease. Each CDR3 is given with its conserved first and last residue. The order of the fields is clone size, V gene, J gene, D gene, CDR3 protein, CDR3 DNA. D genes are given only for firm matches. Clone sizes are given selectively: once, few, many, or a class where the clone is expanded.

clone size: -
V gene: TRBV5-1
J gene: TRBJ2-5
D gene: -
CDR3 protein: CASSTVGGQETQYF
CDR3 DNA: TGCGCCAGCAGCACTGTGGGGGGCCAAGAGACCCAGTACTTC

clone size: once
V gene: TRBV9
J gene: TRBJ2-3
D gene: -
CDR3 protein: CASSFTGYPSTDTQYF
CDR3 DNA: TGTGCCAGCAGCTTCACAGGGTACCCCAGCACAGATACGCAGTATTTT

clone size: -
V gene: TRBV2
J gene: TRBJ1-1
D gene: TRBD1
CDR3 protein: CASSRFTGAAPSGTEAFF
CDR3 DNA: TGTGCCAGCAGTAGATTCACAGGGGCAGCCCCGTCCGGCACTGAAGCTTTCTTT

clone size: -
V gene: TRBV2
J gene: TRBJ1-2
D gene: -
CDR3 protein: CASSSRDSYGYTF
CDR3 DNA: TGTGCCAGCAGCTCCCGGGACTCCTATGGCTACACCTTC

clone size: -
V gene: TRBV5-5
J gene: TRBJ2-7
D gene: TRBD2
CDR3 protein: CASSSISGRRDEQYF
CDR3 DNA: TGTGCCAGCAGCTCTATTAGCGGGAGGCGGGACGAGCAGTACTTC

clone size: -
V gene: TRBV6-2/TRBV6-3
J gene: TRBJ2-7
D gene: TRBD1
CDR3 protein: CASSWTGYEQYF
CDR3 DNA: TGTGCCAGCAGTTGGACAGGGTACGAGCAGTACTTC

clone size: -
V gene: TRBV11-2
J gene: TRBJ2-4
D gene: -
CDR3 protein: CASSYRVLHIQYF
CDR3 DNA: TGTGCCAGCAGCTACCGGGTTCTACACATTCAGTACTTC

clone size: -
V gene: TRBV3-1/TRBV3-2
J gene: TRBJ2-1
D gene: -
CDR3 protein: CASSQAEAYEQFF
CDR3 DNA: TGTGCCAGCAGCCAAGCGGAAGCGTATGAGCAGTTCTTC

clone size: few
V gene: TRBV29-1
J gene: TRBJ1-1
D gene: -
CDR3 protein: CSVEPRAGTEAFF
CDR3 DNA: TGCAGCGTTGAACCCAGGGCGGGGACTGAAGCTTTCTTT

clone size: -
V gene: TRBV3-1/TRBV3-2
J gene: TRBJ1-3
D gene: -
CDR3 protein: CASSPDSSGNTIYF
CDR3 DNA: TGTGCCAGCAGCCCGGACAGCTCTGGAAACACCATATATTTT

clone size: -
V gene: TRBV19
J gene: TRBJ2-3
D gene: TRBD1
CDR3 protein: CASSKGARGTDTQYF
CDR3 DNA: TGTGCCAGTAGTAAGGGGGCAAGGGGAACAGATACGCAGTATTTT

clone size: -
V gene: TRBV5-1
J gene: TRBJ1-1
D gene: -
CDR3 protein: CASRAESLGAVEAFF
CDR3 DNA: TGCGCCAGCAGAGCCGAATCTTTGGGGGCCGTGGAAGCTTTCTTT

clone size: -
V gene: TRBV18
J gene: TRBJ1-1
D gene: -
CDR3 protein: CASSPGLRNTEAFF
CDR3 DNA: TGTGCCAGCTCCCCAGGTCTGAGGAACACTGAAGCTTTCTTT

clone size: -
V gene: TRBV5-1
J gene: TRBJ1-2
D gene: -
CDR3 protein: CASSYNNRDGYTF
CDR3 DNA: TGCGCCAGCAGCTACAATAACAGGGACGGCTACACCTTC

clone size: -
V gene: TRBV11-1
J gene: TRBJ2-5
D gene: TRBD1
CDR3 protein: CASSSDRGGETQYF
CDR3 DNA: TGTGCCAGCAGCTCGGACAGGGGAGGAGAGACCCAGTACTTC

clone size: -
V gene: TRBV7-3
J gene: TRBJ2-1
D gene: -
CDR3 protein: CASSLLRGSYNEQFF
CDR3 DNA: TGTGCCAGCAGCTTACTCCGAGGGAGTTACAATGAGCAGTTCTTC

clone size: -
V gene: TRBV6-6
J gene: TRBJ2-1
D gene: -
CDR3 protein: CASSPRGPGEQFF
CDR3 DNA: TGTGCCAGCAGCCCAAGGGGCCCGGGTGAGCAGTTCTTC

clone size: -
V gene: TRBV15
J gene: TRBJ1-5
D gene: TRBD1
CDR3 protein: CATSPRTGGRQPQHF
CDR3 DNA: TGTGCCACCAGCCCACGGACAGGCGGCCGGCAGCCCCAGCATTTT

clone size: -
V gene: TRBV9
J gene: TRBJ2-2
D gene: -
CDR3 protein: CASSVAGARTGELFF
CDR3 DNA: TGTGCCAGCAGCGTAGCGGGTGCTCGAACCGGGGAGCTGTTTTTT

clone size: -
V gene: TRBV6-2/TRBV6-3
J gene: TRBJ2-4
D gene: -
CDR3 protein: CASSYPNLAQAKNIQYF
CDR3 DNA: TGTGCCAGCAGTTACCCCAATCTAGCCCAAGCCAAAAACATTCAGTACTTC

clone size: -
V gene: TRBV6-5
J gene: TRBJ1-2
D gene: -
CDR3 protein: CASTPRGAGYTF
CDR3 DNA: TGTGCCAGCACCCCGCGGGGGGCTGGCTACACCTTC

clone size: once
V gene: TRBV2
J gene: TRBJ1-2
D gene: -
CDR3 protein: CASSDGGVYGYTF
CDR3 DNA: TGTGCCAGCAGTGACGGGGGGGTCTATGGCTACACCTTC

clone size: -
V gene: TRBV19
J gene: TRBJ2-6
D gene: -
CDR3 protein: CASSIRGSGANVLTF
CDR3 DNA: TGTGCCAGTAGTATACGCGGGTCTGGGGCCAACGTCCTGACTTTC

clone size: -
V gene: TRBV3-1/TRBV3-2
J gene: TRBJ2-2
D gene: -
CDR3 protein: CASSPTGRKVIGELFF
CDR3 DNA: TGTGCCAGCAGCCCGACAGGTAGAAAGGTCATCGGGGAGCTGTTTTTT

clone size: -
V gene: TRBV13
J gene: TRBJ1-3
D gene: -
CDR3 protein: CASSLLGSSGPGNTIYF
CDR3 DNA: TGTGCCAGCAGCTTATTGGGGAGCTCCGGTCCTGGAAACACCATATATTTT

clone size: -
V gene: TRBV5-1
J gene: TRBJ2-3
D gene: -
CDR3 protein: CASSLWAGETDTQYF
CDR3 DNA: TGCGCCAGCAGCTTGTGGGCCGGGGAGACAGATACGCAGTATTTT

clone size: -
V gene: TRBV5-1
J gene: TRBJ2-4
D gene: -
CDR3 protein: CASKAGSIQYF
CDR3 DNA: TGCGCCAGCAAGGCGGGTAGCATTCAGTACTTC

clone size: few
V gene: TRBV6-5
J gene: TRBJ1-3
D gene: TRBD1
CDR3 protein: CASSWTWDSSGNTIYF
CDR3 DNA: TGTGCCAGCAGTTGGACTTGGGACAGCTCTGGAAACACCATATATTTT

clone size: -
V gene: TRBV28
J gene: TRBJ1-3
D gene: -
CDR3 protein: CASSLPGSPTIYF
CDR3 DNA: TGTGCCAGCAGTTTACCGGGGTCCCCCACCATATATTTT

clone size: -
V gene: TRBV7-3
J gene: TRBJ2-1
D gene: TRBD2
CDR3 protein: CASSPAGGPNEQFF
CDR3 DNA: TGTGCCAGCTCCCCGGCGGGAGGGCCCAATGAGCAGTTCTTC

clone size: -
V gene: TRBV27
J gene: TRBJ1-2
D gene: TRBD1
CDR3 protein: CASSHDRDYGYTF
CDR3 DNA: TGTGCCAGCAGTCACGACAGGGACTATGGCTACACCTTC

clone size: -
V gene: TRBV5-6
J gene: TRBJ1-1
D gene: -
CDR3 protein: CASSFSSEAFF
CDR3 DNA: TGTGCCAGCAGCTTTAGTAGCGAAGCTTTCTTT